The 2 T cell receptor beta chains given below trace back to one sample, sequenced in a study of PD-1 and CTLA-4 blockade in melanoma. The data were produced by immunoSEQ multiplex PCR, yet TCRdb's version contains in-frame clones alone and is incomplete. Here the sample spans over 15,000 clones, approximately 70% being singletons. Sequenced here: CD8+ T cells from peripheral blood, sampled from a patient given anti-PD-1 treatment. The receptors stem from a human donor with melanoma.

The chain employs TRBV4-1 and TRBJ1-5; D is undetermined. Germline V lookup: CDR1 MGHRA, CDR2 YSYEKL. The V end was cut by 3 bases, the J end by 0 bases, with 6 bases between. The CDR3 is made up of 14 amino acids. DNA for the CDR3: TGCGCCAGCAGCCAGAGCTATAGCAATCAGCCCCAGCATTTT. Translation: CASSQSYSNQPQHF.

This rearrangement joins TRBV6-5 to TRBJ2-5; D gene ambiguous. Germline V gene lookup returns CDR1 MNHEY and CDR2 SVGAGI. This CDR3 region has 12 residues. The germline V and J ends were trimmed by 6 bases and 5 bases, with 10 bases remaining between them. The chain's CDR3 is CASRRPDETQYF. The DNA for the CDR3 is TGTGCCAGCAGAAGACCGGACGAGACCCAGTACTTC.